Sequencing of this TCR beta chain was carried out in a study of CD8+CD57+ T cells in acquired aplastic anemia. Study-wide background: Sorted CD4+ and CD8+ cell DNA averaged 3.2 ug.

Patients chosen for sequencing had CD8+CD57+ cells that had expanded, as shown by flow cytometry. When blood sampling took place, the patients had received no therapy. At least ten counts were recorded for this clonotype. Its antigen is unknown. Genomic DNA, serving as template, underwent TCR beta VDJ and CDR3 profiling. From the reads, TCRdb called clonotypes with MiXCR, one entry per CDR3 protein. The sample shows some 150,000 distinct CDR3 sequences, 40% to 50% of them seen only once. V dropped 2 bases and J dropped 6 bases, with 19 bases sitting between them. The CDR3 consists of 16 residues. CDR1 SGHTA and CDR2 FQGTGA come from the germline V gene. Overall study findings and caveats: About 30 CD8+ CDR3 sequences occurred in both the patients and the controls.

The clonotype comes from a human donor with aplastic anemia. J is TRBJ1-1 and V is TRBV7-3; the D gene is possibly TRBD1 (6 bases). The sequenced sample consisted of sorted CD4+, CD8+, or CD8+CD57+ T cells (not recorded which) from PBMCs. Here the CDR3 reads CASSLGSGRGKSEAFF. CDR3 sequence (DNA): TGTGCCAGCAGCTTAGGGTCAGGCAGGGGAAAATCTGAAGCTTTCTTT.